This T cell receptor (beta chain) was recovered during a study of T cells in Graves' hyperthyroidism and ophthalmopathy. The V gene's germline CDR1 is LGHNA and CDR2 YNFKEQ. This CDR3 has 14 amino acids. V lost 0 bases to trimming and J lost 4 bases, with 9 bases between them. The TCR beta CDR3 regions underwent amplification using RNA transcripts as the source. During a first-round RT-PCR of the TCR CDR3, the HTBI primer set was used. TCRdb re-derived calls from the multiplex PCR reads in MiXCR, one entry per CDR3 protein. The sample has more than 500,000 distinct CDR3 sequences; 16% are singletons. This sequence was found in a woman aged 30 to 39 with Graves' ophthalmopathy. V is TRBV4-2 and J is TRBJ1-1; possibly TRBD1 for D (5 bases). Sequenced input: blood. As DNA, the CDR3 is TGTGCCAGCAGCCAAGACAGGGAGGGCACTGAAGCTTTCTTT. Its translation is CASSQDREGTEAFF.